Listed below are T cell receptor beta chains from one sample, sequenced in a study of CD8 T cells in ankylosing spondylitis. TCRdb fed the 5' RACE reads into MiXCR, producing one record per CDR3 protein. The sample records 700,000 to 1,000,000 distinct CDR3 sequences, 12% being singletons. Sequencing was done on a sample of blood, either unsorted or a sorted T cell fraction (not recorded which). These receptors all come from a male donor with ankylosing spondylitis. CDR3s include the opening cysteine and the closing phenylalanine or tryptophan. A D gene is named only where the DNA matches it firmly. Rows may omit the clone size; those that give it use once, few, many or a size class.

>-|TRBV10-3|TRBJ2-1|-
TGTGCCATCAGTGAAAAACGGGGCATTTACAATGAGCAGTTCTTC
CAISEKRGIYNEQFF
>-|TRBV7-2|TRBJ2-5|many
TGTGCCAGCAGCTTAGATGGAGAGACCCAGTACTTC
CASSLDGETQYF
>-|TRBV5-5|TRBJ2-5|-
TGTGCCAGCAGCGGAACAACTCAAGAGACCCAGTACTTC
CASSGTTQETQYF
>TRBD2|TRBV20-1|TRBJ2-3|many
TGCAGTGCTAGAGCTACTAGCGGGGGATTGGCAGATACGCAGTATTTT
CSARATSGGLADTQYF
>TRBD2|TRBV20-1|TRBJ2-7|-
TGCAGTGCTAGACCTAGCGGGGACGCCTACGAGCAGTACTTC
CSARPSGDAYEQYF
>TRBD2|TRBV20-1|TRBJ2-7|many
TGCAGTGCGCCTAGGACTAGCGGCCGCTACGAGCAGTACTTC
CSAPRTSGRYEQYF
>-|TRBV7-8|TRBJ2-3|many
TGTGCCAGCAGCCCCCGTTGGGGAGACACAGATACGCAGTATTTT
CASSPRWGDTDTQYF
>TRBD1|TRBV15|TRBJ2-1|few
TGTGCCACCAGCGTGCGGGACAGGGGAGCCAATGAGCAGTTCTTC
CATSVRDRGANEQFF
>TRBD1|TRBV24-1|TRBJ2-3|many
TGTGCCACCAGTGACATCCCGGGACAGGGTCCAGATACGCAGTATTTT
CATSDIPGQGPDTQYF
>-|TRBV20-1|TRBJ2-6|-
TGCAGTGCTTGGAGACAGACTGGGGCCAACGTCCTGACTTTC
CSAWRQTGANVLTF
>-|TRBV4-2|TRBJ1-6|few
TGTGCCAGCAGCCAAGAAACAAGACCCCTCCACTTT
CASSQETRPLHF
>TRBD2|TRBV20-1|TRBJ2-5|-
TGCAGTGCATACTTAGCGGGGGATCAAGAGACCCAGTACTTC
CSAYLAGDQETQYF
>TRBD2|TRBV20-1|TRBJ2-7|-
TGCAGTGCTGCCACTAGCGGGGGGTACGAGCAGTACTTC
CSAATSGGYEQYF
>-|TRBV9|TRBJ2-3|-
TGTGCCAGCAGCGTCGAAGCTAGCACAGATACGCAGTATTTT
CASSVEASTDTQYF
>-|TRBV5-2|TRBJ2-7|few
TGTGCCAGCAACTCGGGGACTAGATCTTCCTACGAGCAGTACTTC
CASNSGTRSSYEQYF
>-|TRBV18|TRBJ2-3|-
TGTGCCAGCTCACCCTTCACGTTAGGTGCTACAGATACGCAGTATTTT
CASSPFTLGATDTQYF
>-|TRBV7-2|TRBJ2-5|few
TGTGCCAGCAGCTTAGGCCCGAATTTAGGGCAAGAGACCCAGTACTTC
CASSLGPNLGQETQYF
>TRBD1|TRBV5-5|TRBJ1-6|few
TGTGCCAGCAGCTCCCGGGACAGGGAGTCCTATAATTCACCCCTCCACTTT
CASSSRDRESYNSPLHF
>TRBD2|TRBV18|TRBJ2-1|few
TGTGCCAGCTCACCCCTAGCGGTTTTCTCCTACAATGAGCAGTTCTTC
CASSPLAVFSYNEQFF
>-|TRBV20-1|TRBJ2-1|many
TGCAGTGCCGGGAGCCCCTACAATGAGCAGTTCTTC
CSAGSPYNEQFF
>-|TRBV6-2/TRBV6-3|TRBJ2-7|-
TGTGCCAGCAGTCCGCTGGGGGGCATCCCTTCCTACGAGCAGTACTTC
CASSPLGGIPSYEQYF
>TRBD2|TRBV11-2|TRBJ2-3|few
TGTGCCAGCAGCTTTCCTAGCGGGAGGGTCACAGATACGCAGTATTTT
CASSFPSGRVTDTQYF
>-|TRBV4-3|TRBJ1-1|many
TGCGCCAGCAGCCAAAGGGGTTTGGGCACTGAAGCTTTCTTT
CASSQRGLGTEAFF
>TRBD2|TRBV4-2|TRBJ2-1|few
TGTGCCAGCAAATCGTGGACTAGCGGGTCTAGGAGCTCCTACAATGAGCAGTTCTTC
CASKSWTSGSRSSYNEQFF
>-|TRBV5-5|TRBJ1-2|few
TGTGCCAGCAGCTTAGCGTCTAGGATGGATGGCTACACCTTC
CASSLASRMDGYTF
>-|TRBV20-1|TRBJ2-4|few
TGCAGTGCTAGAGATTCGGCGGGGGCCAAAAACATTCAGTACTTC
CSARDSAGAKNIQYF
>-|TRBV15|TRBJ1-2|many
TGTGCCACCAGCAGAGATGCACAGGGTTACACCTTC
CATSRDAQGYTF
>-|TRBV12-3/TRBV12-4|TRBJ1-1|-
TGTGCCAGCACCCTGGGGCAGGGGAACACTGAAGCTTTCTTT
CASTLGQGNTEAFF
>-|TRBV20-1|TRBJ2-2|many
TGCAGTGCTAGAGACGGACGTGCACGTTCGGCCGGGGAGCTGTTTTTT
CSARDGRARSAGELFF
>-|TRBV10-3|TRBJ1-4|many
TGTGCCATCAGTGAGTCGAGGCTCTCCAATAGTGAAAAACTGTTTTTT
CAISESRLSNSEKLFF
>TRBD1|TRBV20-1|TRBJ1-6|-
TGCAGTGCTGCAGGGGGCGGCGGTTCACCCCTCCACTTT
CSAAGGGGSPLHF
>TRBD2|TRBV20-1|TRBJ2-3|-
TGCAGTGCTGGGACTAACCGACCTAGCACAGATACGCAGTATTTT
CSAGTNRPSTDTQYF
>-|TRBV20-1|TRBJ1-2|few
TGCAGTGTCCGAAGCTACACCTTC
CSVRSYTF
>-|TRBV12-3/TRBV12-4|TRBJ2-7|few
TGTGCCAGCACCATTTGGGGGGTCAGGACCTACGAGCAGTACTTC
CASTIWGVRTYEQYF
>-|TRBV5-1|TRBJ2-1|many
TGCGCCAGCAGCTTTACGACAGATTACAATGAGCAGTTCTTC
CASSFTTDYNEQFF
>-|TRBV13|TRBJ2-2|-
TGTGCCAGCATGAATTGGAACACCGGGGAGCTGTTTTTT
CASMNWNTGELFF
>-|TRBV6-4|TRBJ2-6|-
TGTGCCAGCAGTGAGCAGGGTGGTTCTGGGGCCAACGTCCTGACTTTC
CASSEQGGSGANVLTF
>-|TRBV20-1|TRBJ1-5|-
TGCAGTGCCACAGGATGGGACAATGCAGTTACCGGCAATCAGCCCCAGCATTTT
CSATGWDNAVTGNQPQHF
>TRBD2|TRBV20-1|TRBJ2-1|few
TGCAGTGCTACTTTGCGGGGGGGCCGGTACAATGAGCAGTTCTTC
CSATLRGGRYNEQFF
>-|TRBV10-3|TRBJ2-1|few
TGTGCCATCAGTGAGCTCGTTGCCTACAATGAGCAGTTCTTC
CAISELVAYNEQFF
>TRBD1|TRBV20-1|TRBJ1-2|few
TGCAGTGCTAGTAGACAGGGGGCTGGCTACACCTTC
CSASRQGAGYTF
>-|TRBV3-1|TRBJ2-7|-
TGTGCCAGCAGCCACCCCCCGGGACTGGGGTCCTACGAGCAGTACTTC
CASSHPPGLGSYEQYF
>-|TRBV20-1|TRBJ2-5|-
TGCAGTGCTATTGGCAACCAAGAGACCCAGTACTTC
CSAIGNQETQYF
>-|TRBV9|TRBJ2-3|few
TGTGCCAGCAGCGTAGAGGGGCCGGGGGGCACAGATACGCAGTATTTT
CASSVEGPGGTDTQYF
>-|TRBV12-3/TRBV12-4|TRBJ1-2|many
TGTGCCAGCAGTCCCCCCAACTATGGCTACACCTTC
CASSPPNYGYTF
>TRBD2|TRBV12-3/TRBV12-4|TRBJ2-7|-
TGTGCCAGTTTGTCGTCTAGCGGGGGTTACGAGCAGTACTTC
CASLSSSGGYEQYF
>-|TRBV29-1|TRBJ2-3|-
TGCAGCGTTGAAGATTTCTGGAGCAGGTTTGGGGATACGCAGTATTTT
CSVEDFWSRFGDTQYF
>-|TRBV6-1|TRBJ2-7|-
TGTGCCAGCAGCCGAGGGGATCTAGGCGAGCAGTACTTC
CASSRGDLGEQYF
>-|TRBV29-1|TRBJ1-2|few
TGCGGAGGGGGGACTAACTATGGCTACACCTTC
CGGGTNYGYTF
>TRBD2|TRBV12-3/TRBV12-4|TRBJ2-7|few
TGTGCCAGCAGACCGAGCGGGAGCTACGAGCAGTACTTC
CASRPSGSYEQYF
>-|TRBV28|TRBJ2-2|few
TGTGCCAGCACGTACGGGACACCGAACACCGGGGAGCTGTTTTTT
CASTYGTPNTGELFF
>TRBD1|TRBV7-9|TRBJ1-2|-
TGTGCCAGCAGCACCGCGGGACAGCCAAACTATGGCTACACCTTC
CASSTAGQPNYGYTF
>TRBD1|TRBV5-1|TRBJ1-4|many
TGCGCCAGCAGCCGCTCCGGGACAGGGGGTTACAATGAAAAACTGTTTTTT
CASSRSGTGGYNEKLFF
>TRBD2|TRBV12-3/TRBV12-4|TRBJ2-3|many
TGTGCCAGCAGTGCCCGACTAGCGGGAGAGGATACGCAGTATTTT
CASSARLAGEDTQYF
>TRBD1|TRBV12-3/TRBV12-4|TRBJ1-2|-
TGTGCCAGCAGCAGGGACAGGGTCTATTGCTACACCTTC
CASSRDRVYCYTF